This TCR beta chain was observed in a study of blood T cell repertoires in COVID-19. Overall study context: Acute and convalescent COVID-19 samples came from the United States, Italy and Spain. The cDNA or gDNA used as material had been derived from T cells, B-cell-depleted T cells, or PBMCs.

Authors' data handling: It was from reference gene primer amplification that nucleated cell counts were estimated. TCRdb keeps only in-frame clones here, not all; method: immunoSEQ multiplex PCR. Clone size and V and J calls were adopted from that table, with D and trimming inferred from the DNA. The profile shows about 75,000 clones, approximately 82% of them singletons. The trim removed 10 bases at V and 5 bases at J, leaving 6 bases unmatched. The CDR3 covers 12 residues. In germline, CDR1 is SNHLY, CDR2 FYNNEI. The chain combines TRBV2 with TRBJ1-1; 8 bases match TRBD1. Material for sequencing was peripheral blood. This receptor was identified in a woman between 45 and 65 years old with acute or convalescent COVID-19. The CDR3 protein is CATPRTGTEAFF. The CDR3 DNA sequence: TGTGCCACCCCGAGGACAGGGACTGAAGCTTTCTTT.